The entry below describes one T cell receptor (beta chain). The data belong to a study of blood T cell repertoires in COVID-19. Study information: Samples of COVID-19 (acute and convalescent) were obtained from the United States, Italy and Spain.

Participants were aged about 18 to 90 years from 24 US areas. Recovery among Cohort 3 donors was established by two negative PCRs, clearance, or symptom resolution. The CDR3 length is 15 residues. The junction had 10 bases not matched to a gene; V was cut back by 4 bases and J by 7 bases. Germline CDR1 and CDR2: GTSNPN and SVGIG (reference sequence). Measured with immunoSEQ multiplex PCR; TCRdb has only the in-frame clones, and not every one. The sample yields hundreds of thousands of clones, about 85% seen once. The TCR sequence derives from a woman aged 45-65 years who had recovered from COVID-19. Sequencing was done on a sample of PBMCs or T cells enriched from blood (not recorded which). The chain employs TRBV30 and TRBJ1-6; 7 bases are a match to TRBD1. CDR3 protein: CAWTNTRGQNSPLHF. DNA for the CDR3: TGTGCCTGGACCAACACCAGGGGACAGAATTCACCCCTCCACTTT.